Listed below are T cell receptor beta chains from one sample, sequenced in a study of blood T cells in healthy people across ages. TCRdb fed the 5' RACE reads into MiXCR, producing one record per CDR3 protein. The repertoire holds more than 1,000,000 distinct CDR3 sequences, with approximately 25% as singletons. Another study also made use of these data, one on T cells of mothers and their children.

Sequencing was carried out using blood. All receptors derive from a girl aged 2 to 10 in good health. Each CDR3 is given with its conserved first and last residue. D genes are given only for firm matches. Only some rows state a clone size, as once, few, many or a class for expanded clones.

>.|TRBD1|TRBV5-5|TRBJ1-1
TGTGCCAGCAGCTTACGGGACAGGGGTTCCCCCCTTAGAGCTTTCTTT
CASSLRDRGSPLRAFF
>once|.|TRBV3-1|TRBJ1-4
TGTGCCAGCAGCCAAGGTCTTGGAGGCTCAGGAGAAAAACTGTTTTTT
CASSQGLGGSGEKLFF
>.|TRBD1|TRBV6-1|TRBJ1-2
TGTGCCAGCAGCCGCGGACAGGGGCCGACCCCAGGAGGCTACACCTTC
CASSRGQGPTPGGYTF
>.|.|TRBV7-9|TRBJ2-7
TGTGCCAGCAGCTACTTAAACTACGAGCAGTACTTC
CASSYLNYEQYF
>few|.|TRBV28|TRBJ2-3
TGTGCCAGCACCTTACCTGGGCATACGCAGTATTTT
CASTLPGHTQYF
>.|.|TRBV7-9|TRBJ1-2
TGTGCCAGCAGCCCCTCTAGTGGGGGGGGCCTGGGCTACACCTTC
CASSPSSGGGLGYTF
>few|.|TRBV28|TRBJ2-7
TGTGCCAGCATATTTCTGGGGATTCCGAGGAGGGACGAGCAGTACTTC
CASIFLGIPRRDEQYF
>.|.|TRBV9|TRBJ1-3
TGTGCCAGCAGCGTAGGAGGAGGCGGAAACACCATATATTTT
CASSVGGGGNTIYF
>many|TRBD1|TRBV5-1|TRBJ1-3
TGCGCCAGCAGCCTCGGACAGGGCAACACCATATATTTT
CASSLGQGNTIYF
>.|.|TRBV7-9|TRBJ2-3
TGTGCCAGCAGCTTAAATCGGGGAGATACGCAGTATTTT
CASSLNRGDTQYF
>many|.|TRBV3-1|TRBJ2-7
TGTGCCAGCAGCCACGAATCCTACGAGCAGTACTTC
CASSHESYEQYF
>once|TRBD1|TRBV6-5|TRBJ2-1
TGTGCCAGCAGACAGGGGGACTCAAACAATGAGCAGTTCTTC
CASRQGDSNNEQFF
>many|.|TRBV28|TRBJ2-5
TGTGCCAGCAGTTCCAACACAGGGCTTCAAGAGACCCAGTACTTC
CASSSNTGLQETQYF
>.|TRBD2|TRBV20-1|TRBJ2-1
TGCAGTGCTACGACTAGCGGGGGGGCCGGTTTCTTCCACAATGAGCAGTTCTTC
CSATTSGGAGFFHNEQFF
>few|.|TRBV24-1|TRBJ2-1
TGTGCCACCAGTGATTCCGGCTCAAGCTCCTACAATGAGCAGTTCTTC
CATSDSGSSSYNEQFF
>.|.|TRBV6-1|TRBJ1-2
TGTGCCAGCAGAATAGCCGGGGCCTATGGCTACACCTTC
CASRIAGAYGYTF
>.|TRBD1|TRBV4-1|TRBJ1-1
TGCGCCAGCAGCCCATCCGGGACAGCCTCCCCTAATACTGAAGCTTTCTTT
CASSPSGTASPNTEAFF
>few|.|TRBV20-1|TRBJ1-2
TGCAGTGCTACATTCCCCCTCGCCGACTACACCTTC
CSATFPLADYTF
>.|.|TRBV27|TRBJ2-5
TGTGCCAGCAGTTATTTTGGGTTAAGAGAGACCCAGTACTTC
CASSYFGLRETQYF
>few|TRBD1|TRBV5-1|TRBJ2-7
TGCGCCAGCAGCTTGGCAGGACAGGCTCCCTACGAGCAGTACTTC
CASSLAGQAPYEQYF
>.|.|TRBV3-1|TRBJ1-4
TGTGCCAGCAGCCATTTCACTGACGGAAGCGAAAAACTGTTTTTT
CASSHFTDGSEKLFF
>.|TRBD2|TRBV20-1|TRBJ2-1
TGCAGTGCTCGCTATAGCGGGAGTATCTACAATGAGCAGTTCTTC
CSARYSGSIYNEQFF
>few|TRBD1|TRBV20-1|TRBJ1-2
TGCAGTGCTTCGCGGGACAGGGGCTATGGCTACACCTTC
CSASRDRGYGYTF
>.|.|TRBV7-9|TRBJ1-1
TGTGCCAGCAGCTTAGCGGAAGTAGTGGGTATGAACACTGAAGCTTTCTTT
CASSLAEVVGMNTEAFF
>.|TRBD1|TRBV28|TRBJ2-7
TGTGCCAGCAGTTTCAGGCGACAGGGGGCTTACGAGCAGTACTTC
CASSFRRQGAYEQYF
>few|TRBD1|TRBV10-3|TRBJ1-5
TGTGCCATCAGTGAGACTCCGGGACAGCTTAATCAGCCCCAGCATTTT
CAISETPGQLNQPQHF
>.|.|TRBV21-1|TRBJ2-5
TGTGCCAGCAATTTGAAGCGGGGTCCGCTCGGGGGGTACTTC
CASNLKRGPLGGYF
>few|TRBD2|TRBV7-2|TRBJ2-5
TGTGCCAGCAGCTCGCGGCCCGGGACTAGCGTTGAGACCCAGTACTTC
CASSSRPGTSVETQYF
>many|.|TRBV11-2|TRBJ1-2
TGTGCCAGCAGCTTAGTGGGGGGCTATGGCTACACCTTC
CASSLVGGYGYTF
>.|.|TRBV11-2|TRBJ1-6
TGTGCCTGCAGCCCGGACCCGACAGCCAATAATTCACCCCTCCACTTT
CACSPDPTANNSPLHF
>.|.|TRBV2|TRBJ2-5
TGTGCCAGCTGGAACAGACAAGAGACCCAGTACTTC
CASWNRQETQYF
>.|.|TRBV29-1|TRBJ1-1
TGCAGCGTCCCCGGGACGGGGGGTGTGAACACTGAAGCTTTCTTT
CSVPGTGGVNTEAFF
>.|TRBD2|TRBV4-1|TRBJ2-5
TGCGCCAGCAGCCAAGTGATTACGCGGGAGCAGTACTTC
CASSQVITREQYF
>.|.|TRBV3-1|TRBJ2-3
TGTGCCAGCAACCAAGGCCTAGATTACACAGATACGCAGTATTTT
CASNQGLDYTDTQYF
>.|.|TRBV5-1|TRBJ1-1
TGCGCCAGCAGCTTGGTCACAGGGTCTCCAAACACTGAAGCTTTCTTT
CASSLVTGSPNTEAFF
>few|.|TRBV7-6|TRBJ2-3
TGTGCCAGCAGCTTCCCCGGGGGCGCGGGAGATACGCAGTATTTT
CASSFPGGAGDTQYF
>few|TRBD1|TRBV5-1|TRBJ1-2
TGCGCCAGCAGCTTTCGACAGGGGGCGGAATATGGCTACACCTTC
CASSFRQGAEYGYTF
>.|TRBD2|TRBV5-6|TRBJ2-1
TGTGCCAGCAGCCCGGGACTAGCTTTCGGTGAGCAGTTCTTC
CASSPGLAFGEQFF
>few|.|TRBV20-1|TRBJ1-6
TGCAGTGCTCCGAACCGAGGATCGAATTCACCCCTCCACTTT
CSAPNRGSNSPLHF
>few|.|TRBV5-6|TRBJ1-1
TGTGCCAGCAGCCCATGGATAGTTATGAACACTGAAGCTTTCTTT
CASSPWIVMNTEAFF
>.|TRBD1|TRBV29-1|TRBJ2-5
TGCAGCGTTAGACAGGGGTTGATAGAGACCCAGTACTTC
CSVRQGLIETQYF
>.|.|TRBV19|TRBJ2-2
TGTGCCAGTAGTGGTTCACGACTAGAGGTCGGGGAGCTGTTTTTT
CASSGSRLEVGELFF
>.|.|TRBV15|TRBJ1-2
TGTGCCACCAGCAGAGAGCCTGGTAGCTATGGCTACACCTTC
CATSREPGSYGYTF
>few|TRBD2|TRBV3-1|TRBJ2-1
TGTGCCAGCAGTCAAGATCCCAGGACTAGTGAGGGGAATGAGCAGTTCTTC
CASSQDPRTSEGNEQFF
>.|TRBD1|TRBV29-1|TRBJ2-3
TGCAGCGTTGGTTTACAGGGGACAGATACGCAGTATTTT
CSVGLQGTDTQYF
>few|TRBD1|TRBV12-3/TRBV12-4|TRBJ1-1
TGTGCCAGCAGTCCTCAGGGGGTCGGCACTGAAGCTTTCTTT
CASSPQGVGTEAFF
>.|.|TRBV20-1|TRBJ2-6
TGCAGTGCTAGGACCGGCCGCTCTGGGGCCAACGTCCTGACTTTC
CSARTGRSGANVLTF
>.|TRBD2|TRBV27|TRBJ2-5
TGTGCCAGCAAACCGGGACTAGAAGAGACCCAGTACTTC
CASKPGLEETQYF
>few|TRBD1|TRBV28|TRBJ2-7
TGTGCCAGCAGTTTTTTTGGACAGGGTGTCTACGAGCAGTACTTC
CASSFFGQGVYEQYF
>.|TRBD1|TRBV5-1|TRBJ2-1
TGCGCCAGCAGCTCTGGGACAGTCATTTCCTACAATGAGCAGTTCTTC
CASSSGTVISYNEQFF
>.|TRBD2|TRBV3-1|TRBJ2-2
TGTGCCAGCAGATTCGGGAGTCGGGGGGGCCGCGGGGAGCTGTTTTTT
CASRFGSRGGRGELFF
>many|.|TRBV28|TRBJ2-7
TGTGCCTCCACGGGACGATACGAGCAGTACTTC
CASTGRYEQYF
>few|.|TRBV12-3/TRBV12-4|TRBJ2-7
TGTGCCAGCAGCCCTCGGGATAGCGGTACCTACGAGCAGTACTTC
CASSPRDSGTYEQYF
>few|TRBD2|TRBV29-1|TRBJ2-1
TGCAGCGTTGTCATACTAGCGGGGGGATACAATGAGCAGTTCTTC
CSVVILAGGYNEQFF
>few|.|TRBV10-3|TRBJ1-1
TGTGCCATCAGTGAGGGACAGGAAGCTTTCTTT
CAISEGQEAFF
>few|TRBD2|TRBV4-1|TRBJ2-5
TGCGCCAGCAGTCTTGTAGCGGGAGGCCCACTGAGGGAGGCCCAGTACTTC
CASSLVAGGPLREAQYF
>.|.|TRBV12-3/TRBV12-4|TRBJ2-3
TGTGCCACCCAGGACCACTCTGGAGGAGATACGCAGTATTTT
CATQDHSGGDTQYF
>.|TRBD2|TRBV6-2/TRBV6-3|TRBJ2-7
TGTGCCAGCAGAGTAGCGGGGTTCTACGAGCAGTACTTC
CASRVAGFYEQYF
>.|.|TRBV28|TRBJ1-5
TGTGCCAGCAGTACCCCGGGACATTTTAGCAATCAGCCCCAGCATTTT
CASSTPGHFSNQPQHF
>.|TRBD2|TRBV9|TRBJ2-3
TGTGCCAGCAGCTCACCCCTAGCGGGGGGACACACAGATACGCAGTATTTT
CASSSPLAGGHTDTQYF